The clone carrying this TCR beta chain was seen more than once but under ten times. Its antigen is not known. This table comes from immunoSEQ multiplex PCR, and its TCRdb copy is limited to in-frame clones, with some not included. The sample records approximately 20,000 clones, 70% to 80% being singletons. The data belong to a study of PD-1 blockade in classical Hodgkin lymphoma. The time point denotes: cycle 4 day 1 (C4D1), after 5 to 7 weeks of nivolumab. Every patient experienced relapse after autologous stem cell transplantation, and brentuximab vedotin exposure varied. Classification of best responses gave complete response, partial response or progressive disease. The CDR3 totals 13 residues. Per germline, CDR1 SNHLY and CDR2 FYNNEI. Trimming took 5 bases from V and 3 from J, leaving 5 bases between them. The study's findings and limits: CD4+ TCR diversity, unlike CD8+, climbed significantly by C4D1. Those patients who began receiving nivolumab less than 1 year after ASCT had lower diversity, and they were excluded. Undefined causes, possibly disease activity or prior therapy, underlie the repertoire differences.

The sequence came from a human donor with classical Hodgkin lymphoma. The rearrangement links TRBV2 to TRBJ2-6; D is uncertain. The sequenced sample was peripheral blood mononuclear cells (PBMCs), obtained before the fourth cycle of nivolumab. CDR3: CASSPNGANVLTF. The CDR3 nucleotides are TGTGCCAGCAGTCCGAATGGGGCCAACGTCCTGACTTTC.